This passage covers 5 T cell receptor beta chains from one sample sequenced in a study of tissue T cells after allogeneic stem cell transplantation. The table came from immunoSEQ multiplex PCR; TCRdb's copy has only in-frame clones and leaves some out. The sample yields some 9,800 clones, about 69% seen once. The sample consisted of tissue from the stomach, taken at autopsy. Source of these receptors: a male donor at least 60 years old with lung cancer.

The CDR3 nucleotides are TGCGCCAGCAGCTTGGCGGGCCCCCAGGGGGAGACCCAGTACTTC. Its protein product is CASSLAGPQGETQYF. J is TRBJ2-5 and V is TRBV5-1; TRBD1 might be the D (6 bases). V was shortened by 0 bases and J by 5 bases, with 14 bases between the two germline ends. The CDR3 contains 15 residues. Germline CDR1 is SGHRS and CDR2 is YFSETQ.

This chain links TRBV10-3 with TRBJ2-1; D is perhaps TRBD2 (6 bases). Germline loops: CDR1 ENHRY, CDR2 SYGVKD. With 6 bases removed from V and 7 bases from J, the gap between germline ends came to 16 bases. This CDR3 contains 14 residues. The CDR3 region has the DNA TGTGCCATCAGCGCGGGACTCCCGACAAATGAGCAGTTCTTC. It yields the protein CAISAGLPTNEQFF.

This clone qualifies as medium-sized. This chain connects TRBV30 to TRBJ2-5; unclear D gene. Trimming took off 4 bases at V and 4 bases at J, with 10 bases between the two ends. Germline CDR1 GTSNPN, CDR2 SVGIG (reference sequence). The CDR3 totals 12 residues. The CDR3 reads CAWKPAGETQYF. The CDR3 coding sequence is TGTGCCTGGAAACCCGCAGGAGAGACCCAGTACTTC.

CDR3 region: CATSDPTVSYEQYF. DNA for the CDR3: TGTGCCACCAGTGACCCGACAGTTTCCTACGAGCAGTACTTC. The chain has TRBV24-1 and TRBJ2-7; D perhaps matches TRBD1 (5 bases). Deletions cut 4 bases from V and 1 base from J, with 10 bases between. This CDR3 contains 14 residues. From germline, CDR1 is KGHDR and CDR2 SFDVKD.

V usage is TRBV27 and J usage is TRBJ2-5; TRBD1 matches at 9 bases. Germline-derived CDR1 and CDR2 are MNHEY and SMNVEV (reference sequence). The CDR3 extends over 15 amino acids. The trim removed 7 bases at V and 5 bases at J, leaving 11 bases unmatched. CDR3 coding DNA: TGTGCCAGCAACCACTTGGGACAGGGAGGGGAGACCCAGTACTTC. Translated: CASNHLGQGGETQYF.